This TCR beta chain was found in a study of T cell responses to AZD1222 COVID-19 vaccine. With regard to this clone: Its cognate antigen is unknown.

Only in-frame clones appear in the TCRdb table, and some are missing; sequencing was by immunoSEQ multiplex PCR. In the table there are some 150,000 clones, 80% to 95% of which are singletons. Overall study results and limits: Spike-specific TCR breadth and depth were elevated following two AZD1222 doses. Researchers report vaccine-associated CD4 TCRs spanning spike, with dominance at 160-218 and 743-854. Repertoires in all cases were sampled only once the peak T cell response had passed. Mostly white British, mostly female donors; authors suggested clonal diversity may be underestimated.

The sample in question was peripheral blood, obtained on day 0 of AZD1222 vaccination. This TCR was recovered from an adult in good health.

CDR3 sequence reads: CASSSDYNEQFF. In nucleotides, the CDR3 is TGTGCCAGCAGTTCCGACTACAATGAGCAGTTCTTC. The chain carries TRBV12-3 or TRBV12-4 and TRBJ2-1; D unresolved. The V end lost 4 bases, the J end lost 3 bases, and 4 bases lay between the germline ends. This CDR3 contains 12 residues.